This T cell receptor beta chain originates from a study of identical twins. CDR1 is MNHNS and CDR2 is SASEGT in the germline V gene. The CDR3 contains 14 residues. The V end lost 4 bases, the J end lost 0 bases, and 4 bases lay between the germline ends. Study observations and caveats: Beta clonotypes that were abundant in cord blood contained fewer insertions, a pattern absent from memory repertoires. An excess of low generation probability was shown by twin-shared out-of-frame alpha sequences.

A remark on this clonotype: Its target is not known.

A single record per CDR3 protein comes from TCRdb applying MiXCR to the 5' RACE reads. The sample has about 190,000 distinct CDR3 sequences, less than 20% seen once. This same sample was also taken into another study, of T cells expressing NK-cell markers. From that study: As a fraction of CD8+ T cells, dominant NKG2C+ clonotypes reached roughly 1.0-7.5% in six donors. The CD3+CD56-NKG2C+ fraction of a few donors was also led by these clonotypes.

The J gene is TRBJ2-6, the V gene TRBV6-1; D is uncertain. The specimen sequenced was CD8+ T cells sorted from blood. This sequence was found in a woman between 18 and 30 years old in good health. The CDR3 nucleotides are TGTGCCAGCAGTGTTCTCTCTGGGGCCAACGTCCTGACTTTC. Amino acid sequence: CASSVLSGANVLTF.